One sample yielded the 15 T cell receptor beta chains listed below, sequenced in a study of post-analysis software for immune sequencing data. Points from the study as a whole: The study found TRBV5-6, TRBV5-1 and TRBV20-1 among about five TRBV segments more frequent in patients than controls.

Sequencing libraries made from TCR beta cDNA carried unique molecular identifiers. Using its own MiXCR run on the PCR reads, TCRdb lists one record per CDR3 protein. The sample yields some 450,000 distinct CDR3 sequences, under 55% seen once. Their target antigens are unknown. The sequencing sample was made of blood. Receptor source: a girl aged 10 to 17 with multiple sclerosis.

This clonotype has more than one count but fewer than ten. The V and J genes are TRBV29-1 and TRBJ2-7, with 7 bases aligning to TRBD2. The CDR3 has 13 amino acids. After removal of 2 bases from V and 3 bases from J, the junction contained 4 bases not matched to a gene. The germline CDR1 and CDR2 sequences are SQVTM and ANQGSEA. CDR3 bases: TGCAGCGTTGAAAGAGCGGGAAGCTACGAGCAGTACTTC. It translates to CSVERAGSYEQYF.

Written as DNA, the CDR3 is TGTGCCAGCAGCTTAGAGGGGGGGGCCCAGCGGGTATCACCCCTCCACTTT. Residues: CASSLEGGAQRVSPLHF. The chain uses TRBV7-6 and TRBJ1-6; tentative D call: TRBD1 (6 bases). The V end was cut by 1 base, the J end by 10 bases, with 20 bases between. The CDR3 runs to 17 residues. CDR1 and CDR2 from the germline V gene are SGHVS and FNYEAQ. The complete variable domain, with remaining parts taken from reference TRBV7-6 and TRBJ1-6, reads GAGVSQSPRYKVTKRGQDVALRCDPISGHVSLYWYRQALGQGPEFLTYFNYEAQQDKSGLPNDRFSAERPEGSISTLTIQRTEQRDSAMYRCASSLEGGAQRVSPLHFGNGTRLTVT.

In nucleotides, the CDR3 is TGCAGCGTTGAAAGGGAGAACTCCTACGAGCAGTACTTC. Protein sequence: CSVERENSYEQYF. This chain uses TRBV29-1 with TRBJ2-7; maybe TRBD2 (5 bases). There are 13 residues in the CDR3. CDR1 and CDR2 (germline): SQVTM, ANQGSEA. The V and J ends lost 2 bases and 0 bases respectively, with 8 bases between them.

The chain carries TRBV14 and TRBJ2-7; D is tentatively TRBD1 or TRBD2 (5 bases each). CDR1 is SGHDN and CDR2 is FVKESK in the germline V gene. The CDR3 runs 15 residues. V was trimmed by 3 bases and J by 6 bases, leaving 18 bases between them. CDR3 sequence: CASSHPGTPFLEQYF. The CDR3 DNA sequence: TGTGCCAGCAGCCATCCCGGGACGCCCTTTCTCGAGCAGTACTTC.

This clonotype was observed a single time. This rearrangement joins TRBV10-3 to TRBJ1-2, with no clear D. Trimming stripped 0 bases from V and 1 base from J, with 6 bases between. The CDR3 loop spans 14 amino acids. Germline V gene sequence: CDR1 ENHRY, CDR2 SYGVKD. The chain's CDR3 is CAISESPVNYGYTF. The CDR3 DNA sequence: TGTGCCATCAGTGAGTCACCGGTTAACTATGGCTACACCTTC.

J is TRBJ2-7 and V is TRBV5-1, with 11 bases lining up with TRBD2. The CDR3 has 14 residues. V was pared by 4 bases and J by 4 bases, with 4 bases of the junction left unmatched. Germline values: CDR1 SGHRS, CDR2 YFSETQ. Here the CDR3 DNA reads TGCGCCAGCAGCGGGACTAGCGGAGGGTACGAGCAGTACTTC. This gives the protein CASSGTSGGYEQYF.

The chain has TRBV27 and TRBJ2-7; D may be TRBD2 (6 bases). Germline CDR1 MNHEY, CDR2 SMNVEV (reference sequence). The CDR3 runs to 14 residues. Between the trimmed V and J ends, which lost 7 bases and 0 bases, there was a span of 13 bases. The CDR3 region is CASTRGDGSYEQYF. CDR3 in DNA: TGTGCCAGCACACGCGGGGACGGCTCCTACGAGCAGTACTTC.

This clonotype has more than one count but fewer than ten. This chain joins TRBV14 and TRBJ2-5, with 7 bases that match TRBD1. The CDR3 sequence is 15 residues long. Germline V gives CDR1 SGHDN, CDR2 FVKESK. The trim removed 4 bases at V and 1 base at J, leaving 6 bases unmatched. The CDR3 is CASSRYGTAQETQYF. In nucleotides, the CDR3 is TGTGCCAGCAGCCGCTATGGGACAGCCCAAGAGACCCAGTACTTC. The full variable domain, with the rest looked up from reference TRBV14 and TRBJ2-5, is EAGVTQFPSHSVIEKGQTVTLRCDPISGHDNLYWYRRVMGKEIKFLLHFVKESKQDESGMPNNRFLAERTGGTYSTLKVQPAELEDSGVYFCASSRYGTAQETQYFGPGTRLLVL.

The chain is built from TRBV29-1 and TRBJ2-4; a possible D gene is TRBD1 (6 bases). Germline assignment: CDR1 SQVTM and CDR2 ANQGSEA. V was shortened by 8 bases and J by 3 bases, with 11 bases between the two germline ends. The CDR3 contains 12 residues. The CDR3 reads CSSGQNKNIQYF. The CDR3 DNA is TGCAGCTCCGGACAGAACAAAAACATTCAGTACTTC.

This clonotype was seen only a few times. V gene TRBV28 combines with J gene TRBJ2-1; the match to TRBD1 covers 7 bases. Germline V gene sequence: CDR1 MDHEN, CDR2 SYDVKM. The CDR3 extends over 15 amino acids. The V and J ends lost 4 bases and 1 base, in that order; junction bases with no gene match: 4. In DNA, the CDR3 is TGTGCCAGCAGTTCCCGACAGGGTTCCTACAATGAGCAGTTCTTC. As protein: CASSSRQGSYNEQFF.

This clonotype was found once. The chain is built from TRBV5-6 and TRBJ2-7; no firm D call. Trimming stripped 2 bases from V and 1 base from J, with 10 bases between. This CDR3 region has 14 residues. Germline CDR1 reads SGHDT; CDR2 reads YYEEEE. The CDR3 coding sequence is TGTGCCAGCAGCTTCGCACTGGGGTCCTACGAGCAGTACTTC. It specifies CASSFALGSYEQYF.

To note about this clonotype: Just one base apart from a much larger clone, this may be a read error. The genes are TRBV29-1 and TRBJ2-1, with 7 bases matching TRBD2. In germline, CDR1 is SQVTM, CDR2 ANQGSEA. The CDR3 runs to 15 residues. The DNA for the CDR3 is TGCAGCGTTGAAGAAGTATCCAGCGGGACCTACGAGCAGGACTTC. As protein: CSVEEVSSGTYEQDF.

This clonotype was counted a few times. This sequence joins TRBV27 and TRBJ1-5; D possibly corresponds to TRBD1 (6 bases). The CDR3 spans 15 residues. V dropped 5 bases and J dropped 0 bases, with 11 bases sitting between them. The germline V gene encodes CDR1 MNHEY and CDR2 SMNVEV (reference sequence). CDR3 residues: CASSRGGPSNQPQHF. Written as DNA, the CDR3 is TGTGCCAGCAGTAGGGGGGGACCTAGCAATCAGCCCCAGCATTTT.

In this sample, this clonotype turned up a few times. The rearrangement links TRBV5-1 to TRBJ2-7; 7 bases align to TRBD1. V was pared by 0 bases and J by 5 bases, with 5 bases of the junction left unmatched. The CDR3 runs 14 residues. Germline CDR1 SGHRS, CDR2 YFSETQ. CDR3 nucleotides: TGCGCCAGCAGCTTGGAACAGGGGTGGAACGAGCAGTACTTC. Amino acids: CASSLEQGWNEQYF.

This clonotype came up once. The rearrangement links TRBV7-9 to TRBJ1-2; possibly TRBD1 for D (6 bases). The CDR3 spans 15 residues. Germline values: CDR1 SEHNR, CDR2 FQNEAQ (reference sequence). Trimming took 1 base from V and 2 from J, leaving 11 bases between them. CDR3 sequence: CASSLVRTANYGYTF. In DNA form, the CDR3 reads TGTGCCAGCAGCTTAGTGAGGACAGCGAACTATGGCTACACCTTC.